This TCR beta chain was retrieved from a study of patients with pleural tuberculosis. The CDR3 has 8 residues if both end residues are counted. Germline V gene data show CDR1 as SGHTA and CDR2 as FQGNSA. About this clonotype itself: It is likely a read error, because the conserved phenylalanine at the end of the CDR3 is missing. It is unclear where the CDR3 begins or ends on the DNA, so no DNA is shown, and the CDR3 is as TCRdb lists it.

TCRdb re-derived calls from the reads in MiXCR, one entry per CDR3 protein. Among some 29,000 distinct CDR3 sequences listed, 15% to 20% were seen once. The chain joins TRBV7-2 to TRBJ2-1. The sequence was obtained from a human donor with pleural tuberculosis. What was sequenced was peripheral blood. CDR3 protein: CASSLGGT.